These T cell receptor beta chains were read from a single sample in a study of CXCR3-negative and CXCR3-positive naive CD8 T cells. TCRdb re-analyzed the 5' RACE reads; it lists each CDR3 protein once, without DNA. The table lists 75,000 to 90,000 distinct CDR3 sequences, with about 0.62% in the top ten. Sequenced material: naive CXCR3+ CD8+ T cells from blood. The source is a human donor in good health. Some clones in this sample may be carry-over from other donors' samples. Each CDR3 is given with its conserved first and last residue. Each record gives: J gene, V gene, CDR3 protein.

TRBJ2-1,TRBV2,CASSAWEGPNNEQFF
TRBJ2-3,TRBV29-1,CSVVDRDADTQYF
TRBJ2-3,TRBV4-2,CASSQGGGDTDTQYF
TRBJ2-7,TRBV5-1,CASSPTTGAYEQYF
TRBJ2-3,TRBV5-1,CASHTSGSTDTQYF
TRBJ2-1,TRBV11-2,CASSFGVGDEQFF
TRBJ2-5,TRBV28,CASRVGLYQETQYF
TRBJ2-7,TRBV15,CATSTGTSEFGEQYF
TRBJ2-7,TRBV28,CASSTSGGTPSYEQYF
TRBJ2-3,TRBV29-1,CSVEASGRRTDTQYF
TRBJ2-7,TRBV6-1,CATETDDPLEQYF
TRBJ2-1,TRBV28,CASIEGLAGRKAYNEQFF
TRBJ2-1,TRBV6-2/TRBV6-3,CASSYADEQFF
TRBJ1-4,TRBV12-3/TRBV12-4,CASSPDAADRGNEKLFF
TRBJ2-1,TRBV4-2,CASSQDPFGDYNEQFF
TRBJ2-3,TRBV25-1,CASSYTDTQYF
TRBJ2-2,TRBV5-4,CASSGTNTGELFF
TRBJ2-1,TRBV19,CASSDLTERGASHEQFF
TRBJ1-1,TRBV5-1,CASSSTGLNTEAFF
TRBJ2-2,TRBV2,CAIPETITGELFF
TRBJ2-2,TRBV29-1,CSGRQAATGELFF
TRBJ2-7,TRBV23-1,CASSCGTSYEQYF
TRBJ2-1,TRBV25-1,CASSRDYSGVNNEQFF
TRBJ2-1,TRBV28,CASSLGTGEYDEQFF
TRBJ2-1,TRBV7-3,CASSPIFGGEQFF
TRBJ2-5,TRBV3-1,CASSHASGGLQETQYF
TRBJ1-1,TRBV7-2,CASSWGTEAFF
TRBJ2-2,TRBV9,CASSLGTVGHGELFF
TRBJ1-5,TRBV19,CASIPDRGQGQPQHF
TRBJ2-3,TRBV28,CASRTPKRDNTDTQYF
TRBJ2-5,TRBV29-1,CSVGLAGGQETQYF
TRBJ2-7,TRBV6-6,CASSLGGGGYEQYF
TRBJ1-1,TRBV20-1,CSARRRRHTEAFF
TRBJ2-3,TRBV6-2/TRBV6-3,CASSYSMVVGTREVDTQYF
TRBJ2-7,TRBV2,CASSSPGTSGPLVVYEQHF
TRBJ2-3,TRBV9,CASSVGGRRTDTQYF
TRBJ1-5,TRBV5-1,CASSWGTDINQPQHF
TRBJ1-5,TRBV28,CASSHRRQPQHF
TRBJ2-3,TRBV20-1,CSVVAGGLPTDTQYF
TRBJ2-3,TRBV7-6,CASSLDASGGGGTDTQYF
TRBJ2-2,TRBV11-3,CASSSYTGTSGSNTGELFF
TRBJ2-3,TRBV7-2,CASSLDRRAADTQYF
TRBJ2-7,TRBV7-8,CASSEGVMSYEQYF
TRBJ2-1,TRBV5-1,CASSQGPHSYNEQFF
TRBJ2-5,TRBV20-1,CSASAGDPGETQYF
TRBJ1-2,TRBV6-5,CASSYSNDYGYTF
TRBJ1-2,TRBV5-4,CASSLEGLGYGYTF
TRBJ1-2,TRBV9,CASSAATWGGYTF
TRBJ2-1,TRBV28,CASRWDINSYNEQFF
TRBJ1-5,TRBV28,CASSFLIVEGAQDQPQHF
TRBJ2-6,TRBV28,CASNRGANVLTF
TRBJ2-7,TRBV19,CATSGMGVRYEQYF
TRBJ2-7,TRBV2,CASGGTSSYEQYF
TRBJ2-1,TRBV29-1,CSVGEGLATYNEQFF
TRBJ1-1,TRBV4-2,CASSQLGRGHPNTEAFF
TRBJ1-6,TRBV7-9,CASSLRRDSRYNSPLHF